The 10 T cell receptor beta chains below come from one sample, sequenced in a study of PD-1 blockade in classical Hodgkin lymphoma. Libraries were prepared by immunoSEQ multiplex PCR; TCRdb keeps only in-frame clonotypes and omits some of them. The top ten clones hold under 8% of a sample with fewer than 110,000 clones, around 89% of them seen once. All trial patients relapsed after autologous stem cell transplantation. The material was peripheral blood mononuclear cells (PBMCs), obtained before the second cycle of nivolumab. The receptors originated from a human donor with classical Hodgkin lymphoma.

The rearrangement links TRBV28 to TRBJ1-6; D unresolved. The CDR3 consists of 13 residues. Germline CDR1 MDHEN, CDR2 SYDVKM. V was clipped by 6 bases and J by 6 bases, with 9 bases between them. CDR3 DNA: TGTGCCAGCAGCCTAGAGGGTAATTCACCCCTCCACTTT. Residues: CASSLEGNSPLHF.

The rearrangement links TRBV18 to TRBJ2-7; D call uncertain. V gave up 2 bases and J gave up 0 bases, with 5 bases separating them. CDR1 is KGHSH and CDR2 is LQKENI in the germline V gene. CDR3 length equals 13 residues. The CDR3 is CASSPMGSYEQYF. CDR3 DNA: TGTGCCAGCTCACCAATGGGCTCCTACGAGCAGTACTTC.

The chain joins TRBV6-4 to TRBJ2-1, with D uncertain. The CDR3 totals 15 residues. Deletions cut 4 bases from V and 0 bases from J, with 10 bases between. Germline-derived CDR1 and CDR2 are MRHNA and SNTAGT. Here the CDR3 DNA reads TGTGCCAGCAGTGTAGATATAAGCTCCTACAATGAGCAGTTCTTC. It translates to CASSVDISSYNEQFF.

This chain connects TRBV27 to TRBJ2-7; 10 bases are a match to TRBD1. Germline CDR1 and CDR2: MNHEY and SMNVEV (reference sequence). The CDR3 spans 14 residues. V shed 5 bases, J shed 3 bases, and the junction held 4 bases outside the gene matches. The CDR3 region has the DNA TGTGCCAGCAGTGCGGGACAGGGGTACTACGAGCAGTACTTC. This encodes CASSAGQGYYEQYF.

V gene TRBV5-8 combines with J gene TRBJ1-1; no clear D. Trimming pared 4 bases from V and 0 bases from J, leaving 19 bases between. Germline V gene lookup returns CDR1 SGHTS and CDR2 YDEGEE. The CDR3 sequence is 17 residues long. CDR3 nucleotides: TGTGCCAGCAGCGCGTTCCTCCAGGTACCGATGAACACTGAAGCTTTCTTT. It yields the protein CASSAFLQVPMNTEAFF.

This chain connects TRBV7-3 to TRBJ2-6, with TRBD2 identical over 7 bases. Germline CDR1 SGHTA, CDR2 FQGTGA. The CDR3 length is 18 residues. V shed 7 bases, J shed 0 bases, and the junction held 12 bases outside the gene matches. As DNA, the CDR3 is TGTGCCAGCACCTACTGGGGGGGACCGCCCTCTGGGGCCAACGTCCTGACTTTC. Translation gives CASTYWGGPPSGANVLTF.

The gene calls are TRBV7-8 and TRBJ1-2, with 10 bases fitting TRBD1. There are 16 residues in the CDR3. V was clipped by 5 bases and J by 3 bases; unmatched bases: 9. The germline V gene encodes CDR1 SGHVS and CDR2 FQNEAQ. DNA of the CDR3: TGTGCCAGCAGCCCAAGACAGGGGGCGCCGGACTATGGCTACACCTTC. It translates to CASSPRQGAPDYGYTF.

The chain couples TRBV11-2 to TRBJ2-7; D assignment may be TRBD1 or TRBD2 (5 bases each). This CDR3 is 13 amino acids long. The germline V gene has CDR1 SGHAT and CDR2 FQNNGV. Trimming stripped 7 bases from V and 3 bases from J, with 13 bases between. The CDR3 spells CASTWDVSYEQYF. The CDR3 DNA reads TGTGCCAGCACCTGGGACGTCAGCTACGAGCAGTACTTC.

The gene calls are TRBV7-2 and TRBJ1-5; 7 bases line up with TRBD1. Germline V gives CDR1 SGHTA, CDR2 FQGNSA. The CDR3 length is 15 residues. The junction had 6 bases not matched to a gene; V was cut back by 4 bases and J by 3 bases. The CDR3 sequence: CASSSRGVFNQPQHF. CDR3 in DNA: TGTGCCAGCAGCTCCAGGGGGGTGTTCAATCAGCCCCAGCATTTT.

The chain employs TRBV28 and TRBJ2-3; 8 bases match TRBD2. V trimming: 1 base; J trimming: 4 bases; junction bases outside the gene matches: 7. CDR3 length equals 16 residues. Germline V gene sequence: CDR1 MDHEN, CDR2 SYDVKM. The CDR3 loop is CASSLLAGGRADTQYF. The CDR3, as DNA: TGTGCCAGCAGTTTATTGGCGGGGGGTCGGGCAGATACGCAGTATTTT. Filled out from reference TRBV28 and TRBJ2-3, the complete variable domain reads DVKVTQSSRYLVKRTGEKVFLECVQDMDHENMFWYRQDPGLGLRLIYFSYDVKMKEKGDIPEGYSVSREKKERFSLILESASTNQTSMYLCASSLLAGGRADTQYFGPGTRLTVL.